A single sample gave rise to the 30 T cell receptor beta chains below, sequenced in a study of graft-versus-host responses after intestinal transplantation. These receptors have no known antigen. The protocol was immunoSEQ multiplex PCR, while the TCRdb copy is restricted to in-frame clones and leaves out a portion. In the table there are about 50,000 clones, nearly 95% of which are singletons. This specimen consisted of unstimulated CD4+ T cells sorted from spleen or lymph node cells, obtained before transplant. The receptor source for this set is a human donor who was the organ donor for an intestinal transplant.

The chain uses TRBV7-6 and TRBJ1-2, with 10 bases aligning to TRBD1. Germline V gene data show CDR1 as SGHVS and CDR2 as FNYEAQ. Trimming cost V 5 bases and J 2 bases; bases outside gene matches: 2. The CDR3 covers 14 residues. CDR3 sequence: CASSRQGANYGYTF. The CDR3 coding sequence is TGTGCCAGCAGCAGACAGGGGGCAAACTATGGCTACACCTTC.

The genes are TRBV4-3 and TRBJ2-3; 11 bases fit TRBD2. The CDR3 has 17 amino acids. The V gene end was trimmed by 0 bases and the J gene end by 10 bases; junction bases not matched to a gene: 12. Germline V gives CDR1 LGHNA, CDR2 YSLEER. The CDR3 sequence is CASSQDPLAGGPLAQYF. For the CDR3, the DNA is TGCGCCAGCAGCCAAGATCCCTTAGCGGGAGGGCCCTTGGCGCAGTATTTT.

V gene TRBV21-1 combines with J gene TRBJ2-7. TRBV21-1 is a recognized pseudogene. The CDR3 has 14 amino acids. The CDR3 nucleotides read TGTGCCAGCAGCAAAAAGGGGAGCTCCTACGAGCAGTACTTC. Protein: CASSKKGSSYEQYF.

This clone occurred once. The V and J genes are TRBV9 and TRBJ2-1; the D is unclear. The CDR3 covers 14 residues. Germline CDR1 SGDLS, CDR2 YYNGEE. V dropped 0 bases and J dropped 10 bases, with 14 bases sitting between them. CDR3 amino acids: CASSVDVVVIEQFF. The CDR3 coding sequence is TGTGCCAGCAGCGTAGATGTGGTGGTCATAGAGCAGTTCTTC. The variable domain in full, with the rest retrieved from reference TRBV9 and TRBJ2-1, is DSGVTQTPKHLITATGQRVTLRCSPRSGDLSVYWYQQSLDQGLQFLIQYYNGEERAKGNILERFSAQQFPDLHSELNLSSLELGDSALYFCASSVDVVVIEQFFGPGTRLTVL.

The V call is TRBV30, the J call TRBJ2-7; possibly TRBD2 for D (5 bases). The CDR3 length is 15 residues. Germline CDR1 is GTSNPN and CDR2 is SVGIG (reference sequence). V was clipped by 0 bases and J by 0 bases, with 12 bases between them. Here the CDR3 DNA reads TGTGCCTGGAGTGTCCCACTAGGTTACTCCTACGAGCAGTACTTC. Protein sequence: CAWSVPLGYSYEQYF.

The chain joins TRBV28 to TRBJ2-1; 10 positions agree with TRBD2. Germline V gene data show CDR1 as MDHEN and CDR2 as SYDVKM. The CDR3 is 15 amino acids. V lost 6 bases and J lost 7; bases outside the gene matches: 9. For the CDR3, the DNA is TGTGCCAGCAGACAGTCTAGCGGGAGAGGGAATGAGCAGTTCTTC. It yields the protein CASRQSSGRGNEQFF.

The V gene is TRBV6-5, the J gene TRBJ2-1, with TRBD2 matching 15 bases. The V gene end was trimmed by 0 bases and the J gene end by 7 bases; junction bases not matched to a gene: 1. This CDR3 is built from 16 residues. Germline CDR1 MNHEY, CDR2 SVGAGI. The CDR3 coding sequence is TGTGCCAGCAGTTACTCGGGACTAGCGGGAGGTAATGAGCAGTTCTTC. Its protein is CASSYSGLAGGNEQFF.

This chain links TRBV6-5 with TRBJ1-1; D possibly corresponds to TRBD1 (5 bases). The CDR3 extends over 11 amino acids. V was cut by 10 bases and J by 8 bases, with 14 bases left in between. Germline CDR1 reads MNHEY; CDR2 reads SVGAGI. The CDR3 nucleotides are TGTGCCACCAACGGGGGGAGCGAAGCTTTCTTT. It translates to CATNGGSEAFF.

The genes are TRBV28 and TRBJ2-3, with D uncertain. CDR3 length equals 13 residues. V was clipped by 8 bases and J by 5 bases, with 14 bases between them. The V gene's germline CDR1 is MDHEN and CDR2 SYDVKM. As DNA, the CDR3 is TGTGCCAGCGCAGTTGGGCGTGAAGATACGCAGTATTTT. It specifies CASAVGREDTQYF.

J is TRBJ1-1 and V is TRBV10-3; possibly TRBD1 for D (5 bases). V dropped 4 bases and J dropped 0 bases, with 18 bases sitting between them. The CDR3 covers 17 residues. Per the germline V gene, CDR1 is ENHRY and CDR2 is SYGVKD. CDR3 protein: CAISGQKTASLNTEAFF. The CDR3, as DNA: TGTGCCATCAGTGGCCAAAAGACAGCATCGTTGAACACTGAAGCTTTCTTT.

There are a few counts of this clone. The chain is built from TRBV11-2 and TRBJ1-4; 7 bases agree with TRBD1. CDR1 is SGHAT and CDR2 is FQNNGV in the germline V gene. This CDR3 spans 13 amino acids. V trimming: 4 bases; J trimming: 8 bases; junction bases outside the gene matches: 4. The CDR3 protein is CASSWTGLEKLFF. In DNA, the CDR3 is TGTGCCAGCAGCTGGACAGGCCTAGAAAAACTGTTTTTT. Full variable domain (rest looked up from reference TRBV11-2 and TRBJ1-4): EAGVAQSPRYKIIEKRQSVAFWCNPISGHATLYWYQQILGQGPKLLIQFQNNGVVDDSQLPKDRFSAERLKGVDSTLKIQPAKLEDSAVYLCASSWTGLEKLFFGSGTQLSVL.

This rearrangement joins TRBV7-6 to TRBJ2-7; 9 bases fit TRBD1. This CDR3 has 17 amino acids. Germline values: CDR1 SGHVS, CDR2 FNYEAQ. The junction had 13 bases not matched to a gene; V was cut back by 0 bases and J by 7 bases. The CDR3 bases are TGTGCCAGCAGCTTAGCGGAAGGGGTTGGGACAGGGCTTGAGCAGTACTTC. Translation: CASSLAEGVGTGLEQYF.

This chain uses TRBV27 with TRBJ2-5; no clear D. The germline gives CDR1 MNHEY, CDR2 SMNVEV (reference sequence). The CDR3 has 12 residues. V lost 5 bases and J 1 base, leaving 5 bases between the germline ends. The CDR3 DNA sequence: TGTGCCAGCAGTCCTATCCAAGAGACCCAGTACTTC. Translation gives CASSPIQETQYF.

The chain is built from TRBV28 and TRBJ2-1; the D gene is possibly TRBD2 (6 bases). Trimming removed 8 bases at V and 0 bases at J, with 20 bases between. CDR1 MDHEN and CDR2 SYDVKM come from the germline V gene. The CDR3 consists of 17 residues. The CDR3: CASRDSHMFGSYNEQFF. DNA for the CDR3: TGTGCCAGCCGGGACTCGCACATGTTTGGCTCCTACAATGAGCAGTTCTTC. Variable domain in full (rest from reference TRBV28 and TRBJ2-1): DVKVTQSSRYLVKRTGEKVFLECVQDMDHENMFWYRQDPGLGLRLIYFSYDVKMKEKGDIPEGYSVSREKKERFSLILESASTNQTSMYLCASRDSHMFGSYNEQFFGPGTRLTVL.

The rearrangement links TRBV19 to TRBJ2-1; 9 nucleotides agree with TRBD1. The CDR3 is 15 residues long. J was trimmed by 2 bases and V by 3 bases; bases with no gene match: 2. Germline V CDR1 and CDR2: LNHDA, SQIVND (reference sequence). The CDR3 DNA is TGTGCCAGTAGTATCTGGGACAGGGCCTACAATGAGCAGTTCTTC. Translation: CASSIWDRAYNEQFF.

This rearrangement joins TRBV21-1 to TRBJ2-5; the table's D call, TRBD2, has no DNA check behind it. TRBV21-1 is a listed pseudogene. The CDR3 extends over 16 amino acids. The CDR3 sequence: CASSKILAGGGETQYF. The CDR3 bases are TGTGCCAGCAGCAAAATTCTAGCGGGAGGAGGAGAGACCCAGTACTTC.

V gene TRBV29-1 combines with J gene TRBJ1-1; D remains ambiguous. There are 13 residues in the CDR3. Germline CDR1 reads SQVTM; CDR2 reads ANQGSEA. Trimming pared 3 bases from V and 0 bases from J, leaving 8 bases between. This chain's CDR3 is CSVEEHLNTEAFF. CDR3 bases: TGCAGCGTTGAGGAACACTTGAACACTGAAGCTTTCTTT.

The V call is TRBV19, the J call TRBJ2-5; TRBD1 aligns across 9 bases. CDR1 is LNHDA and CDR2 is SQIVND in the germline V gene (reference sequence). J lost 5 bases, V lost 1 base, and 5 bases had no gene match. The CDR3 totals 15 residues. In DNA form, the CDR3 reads TGTGCCAGTAGTATAGGGCCGACAGGGGGGGAGACCCAGTACTTC. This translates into CASSIGPTGGETQYF. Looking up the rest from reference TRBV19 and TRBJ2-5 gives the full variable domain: DGGITQSPKYLFRKEGQNVTLSCEQNLNHDAMYWYRQDPGQGLRLIYYSQIVNDFQKGDIAEGYSVSREKKESFPLTVTSAQKNPTAFYLCASSIGPTGGETQYFGPGTRLLVL.

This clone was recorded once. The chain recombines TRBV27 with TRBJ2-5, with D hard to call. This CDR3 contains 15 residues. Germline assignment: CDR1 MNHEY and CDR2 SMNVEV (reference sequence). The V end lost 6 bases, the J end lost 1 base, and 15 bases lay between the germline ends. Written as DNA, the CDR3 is TGTGCCAGCAGCCTAGGTAGACTCTCCCAAGAGACCCAGTACTTC. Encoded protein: CASSLGRLSQETQYF.

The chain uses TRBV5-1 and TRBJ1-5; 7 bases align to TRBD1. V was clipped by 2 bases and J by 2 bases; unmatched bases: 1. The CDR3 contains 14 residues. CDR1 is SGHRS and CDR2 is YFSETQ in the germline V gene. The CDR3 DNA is TGCGCCAGCAGCTTAACAGGGGGCAATCAGCCCCAGCATTTT. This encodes CASSLTGGNQPQHF.

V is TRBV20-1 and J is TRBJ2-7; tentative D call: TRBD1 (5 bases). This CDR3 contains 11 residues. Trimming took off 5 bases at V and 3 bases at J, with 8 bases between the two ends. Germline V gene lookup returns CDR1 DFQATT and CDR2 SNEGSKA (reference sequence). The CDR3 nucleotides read TGCAGTGCTGGACAAAACTACGAGCAGTACTTC. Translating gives CSAGQNYEQYF.

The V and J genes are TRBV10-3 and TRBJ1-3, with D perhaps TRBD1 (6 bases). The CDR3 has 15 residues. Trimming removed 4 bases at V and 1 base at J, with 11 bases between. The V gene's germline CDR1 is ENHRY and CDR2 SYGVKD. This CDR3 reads CAISGIDRSGNTIYF. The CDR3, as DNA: TGTGCCATCAGTGGGATTGACAGGTCTGGAAACACCATATATTTT.

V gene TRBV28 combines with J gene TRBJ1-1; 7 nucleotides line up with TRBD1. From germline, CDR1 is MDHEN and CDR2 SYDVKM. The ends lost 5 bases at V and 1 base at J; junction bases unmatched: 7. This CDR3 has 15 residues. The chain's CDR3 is CASSPRTGSNTEAFF. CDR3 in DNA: TGTGCCAGCAGTCCCAGGACAGGATCGAACACTGAAGCTTTCTTT.

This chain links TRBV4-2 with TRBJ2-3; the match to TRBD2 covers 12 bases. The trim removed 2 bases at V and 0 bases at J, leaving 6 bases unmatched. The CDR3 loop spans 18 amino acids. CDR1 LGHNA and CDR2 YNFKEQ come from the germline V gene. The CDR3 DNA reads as TGTGCCAGCAGCCAAAGGCTAGCGGGAGGGCCTAGCACAGATACGCAGTATTTT. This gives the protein CASSQRLAGGPSTDTQYF.

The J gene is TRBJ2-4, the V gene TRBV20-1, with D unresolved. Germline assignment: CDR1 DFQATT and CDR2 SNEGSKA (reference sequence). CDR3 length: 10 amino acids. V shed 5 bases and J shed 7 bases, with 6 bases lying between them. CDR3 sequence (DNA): TGCAGTGCTCACTCTAACATTCAGTACTTC. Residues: CSAHSNIQYF.

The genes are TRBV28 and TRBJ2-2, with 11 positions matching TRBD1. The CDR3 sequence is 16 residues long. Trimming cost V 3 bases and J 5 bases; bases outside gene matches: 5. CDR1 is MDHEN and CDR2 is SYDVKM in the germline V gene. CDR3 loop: CASSFWGQGETGELFF. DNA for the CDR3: TGTGCCAGCAGTTTTTGGGGACAGGGGGAAACCGGGGAGCTGTTTTTT. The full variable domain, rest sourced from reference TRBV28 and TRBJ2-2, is DVKVTQSSRYLVKRTGEKVFLECVQDMDHENMFWYRQDPGLGLRLIYFSYDVKMKEKGDIPEGYSVSREKKERFSLILESASTNQTSMYLCASSFWGQGETGELFFGEGSRLTVL.

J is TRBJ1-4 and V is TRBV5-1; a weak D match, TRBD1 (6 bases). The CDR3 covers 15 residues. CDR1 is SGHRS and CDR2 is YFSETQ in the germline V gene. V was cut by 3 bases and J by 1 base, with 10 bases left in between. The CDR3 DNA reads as TGCGCCAGCAGCTCAGGGGTGGGAACTAATGAAAAACTGTTTTTT. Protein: CASSSGVGTNEKLFF.

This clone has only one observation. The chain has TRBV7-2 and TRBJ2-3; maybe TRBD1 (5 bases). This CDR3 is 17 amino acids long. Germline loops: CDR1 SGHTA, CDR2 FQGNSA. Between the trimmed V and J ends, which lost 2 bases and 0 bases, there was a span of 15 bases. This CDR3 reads CASSLRGRAYSTDTQYF. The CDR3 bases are TGTGCCAGCAGCTTAAGGGGTAGGGCTTATAGCACAGATACGCAGTATTTT.

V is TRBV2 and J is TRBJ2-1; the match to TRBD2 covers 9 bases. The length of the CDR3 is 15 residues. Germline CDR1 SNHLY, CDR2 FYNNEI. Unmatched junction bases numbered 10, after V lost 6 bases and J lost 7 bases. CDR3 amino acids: CASRKSAGGLNEQFF. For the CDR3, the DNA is TGTGCCAGCAGGAAGTCAGCGGGAGGCTTGAATGAGCAGTTCTTC.

The CDR3 is CASRPTSGRMSGELFF. In DNA, the CDR3 is TGTGCCAGCAGACCCACTAGCGGGAGGATGTCCGGGGAGCTGTTTTTT. The J gene is TRBJ2-2, the V gene TRBV2, with 12 bases aligning to TRBD2. Germline values: CDR1 SNHLY, CDR2 FYNNEI. V trimming: 6 bases; J trimming: 6 bases; junction bases outside the gene matches: 8. The CDR3 has 16 residues.